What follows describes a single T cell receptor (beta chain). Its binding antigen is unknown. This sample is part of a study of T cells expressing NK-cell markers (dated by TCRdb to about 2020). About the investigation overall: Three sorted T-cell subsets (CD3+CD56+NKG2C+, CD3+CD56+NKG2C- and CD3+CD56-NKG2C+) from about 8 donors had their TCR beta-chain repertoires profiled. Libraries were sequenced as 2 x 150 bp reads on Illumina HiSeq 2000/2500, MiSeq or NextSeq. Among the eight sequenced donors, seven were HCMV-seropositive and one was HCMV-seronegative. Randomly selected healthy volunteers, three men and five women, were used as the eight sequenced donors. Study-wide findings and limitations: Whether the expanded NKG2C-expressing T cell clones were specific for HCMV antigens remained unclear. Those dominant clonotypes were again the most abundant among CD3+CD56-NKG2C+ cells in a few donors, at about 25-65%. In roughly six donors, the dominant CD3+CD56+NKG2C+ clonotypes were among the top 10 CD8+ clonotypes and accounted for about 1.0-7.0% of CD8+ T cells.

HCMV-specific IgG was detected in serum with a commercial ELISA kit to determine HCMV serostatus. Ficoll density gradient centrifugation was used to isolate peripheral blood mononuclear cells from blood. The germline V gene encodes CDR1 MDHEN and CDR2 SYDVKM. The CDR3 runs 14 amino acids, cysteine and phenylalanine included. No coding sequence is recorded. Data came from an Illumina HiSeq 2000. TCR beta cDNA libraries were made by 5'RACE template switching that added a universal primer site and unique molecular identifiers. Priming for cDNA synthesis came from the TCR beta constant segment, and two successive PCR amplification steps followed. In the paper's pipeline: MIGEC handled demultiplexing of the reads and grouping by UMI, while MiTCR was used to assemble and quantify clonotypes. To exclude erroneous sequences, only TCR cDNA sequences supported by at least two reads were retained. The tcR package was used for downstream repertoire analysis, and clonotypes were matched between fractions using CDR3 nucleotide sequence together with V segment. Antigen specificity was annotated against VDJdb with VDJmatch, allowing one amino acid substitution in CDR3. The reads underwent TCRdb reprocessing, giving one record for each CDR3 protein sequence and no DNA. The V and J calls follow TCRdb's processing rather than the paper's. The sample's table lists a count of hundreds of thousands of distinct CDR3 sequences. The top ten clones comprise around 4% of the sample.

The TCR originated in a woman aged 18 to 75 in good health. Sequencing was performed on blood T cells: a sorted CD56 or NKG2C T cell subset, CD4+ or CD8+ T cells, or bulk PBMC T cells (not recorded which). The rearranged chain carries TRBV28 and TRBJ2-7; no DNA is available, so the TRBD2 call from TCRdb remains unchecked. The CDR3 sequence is CASSPGREIYEQYF.